In this sample, the clone carrying this T cell receptor (beta chain) turned up once. Its antigen is not known. Clones were read by immunoSEQ multiplex PCR, and TCRdb kept only the in-frame ones, dropping some. The sample contains 65,000 to 70,000 clones, 80% to 85% of which appear only once. The sample comes from a study of OX40 agonist ivuxolimab in advanced cancers. Study context: Ivuxolimab, which patients received intravenously every 2 weeks, was dosed at 0.01 to 10 mg/kg. Past anti-PD-1, anti-PD-L1 or anti-CTLA-4 therapy was accepted, and 40% had received some. The study's findings and limits: CD4+ T cells averaged fewer expanded clones than CD8+ T cells.

The CDR3 consists of 13 residues. Per the germline V gene, CDR1 is SNHLY and CDR2 is FYNNEI. V shed 8 bases and J shed 0 bases, with 10 bases lying between them. The TCR sequence derives from an adult with an advanced solid tumor such as melanoma, head and neck, liver or kidney cancer. The rearrangement joins TRBV2 to TRBJ1-1; unclear D gene. Sample: CD4+ or CD8+ T cells sorted from blood, taken in a trial of the OX40 agonist ivuxolimab. Here the CDR3 reads CASLPVMNTEAFF. In nucleotides, the CDR3 is TGTGCCAGCCTCCCGGTGATGAACACTGAAGCTTTCTTT.